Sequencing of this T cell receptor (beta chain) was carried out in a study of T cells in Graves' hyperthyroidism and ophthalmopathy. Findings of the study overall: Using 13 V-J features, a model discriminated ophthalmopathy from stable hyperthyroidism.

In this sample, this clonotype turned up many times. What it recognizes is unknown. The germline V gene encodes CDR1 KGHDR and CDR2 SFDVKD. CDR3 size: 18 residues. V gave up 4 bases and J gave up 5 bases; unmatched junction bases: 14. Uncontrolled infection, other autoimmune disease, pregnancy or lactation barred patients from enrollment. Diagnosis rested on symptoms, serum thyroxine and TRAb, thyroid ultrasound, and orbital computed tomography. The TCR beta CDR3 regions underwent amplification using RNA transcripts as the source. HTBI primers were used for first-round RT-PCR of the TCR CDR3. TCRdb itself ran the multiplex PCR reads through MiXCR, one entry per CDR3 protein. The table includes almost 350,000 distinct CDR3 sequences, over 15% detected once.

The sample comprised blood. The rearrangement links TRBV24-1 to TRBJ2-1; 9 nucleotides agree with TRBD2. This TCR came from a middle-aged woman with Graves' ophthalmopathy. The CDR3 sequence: CATSETSGALRGNNEQFF. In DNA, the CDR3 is TGTGCCACCAGTGAGACTAGCGGAGCCCTACGGGGGAACAATGAGCAGTTCTTC.